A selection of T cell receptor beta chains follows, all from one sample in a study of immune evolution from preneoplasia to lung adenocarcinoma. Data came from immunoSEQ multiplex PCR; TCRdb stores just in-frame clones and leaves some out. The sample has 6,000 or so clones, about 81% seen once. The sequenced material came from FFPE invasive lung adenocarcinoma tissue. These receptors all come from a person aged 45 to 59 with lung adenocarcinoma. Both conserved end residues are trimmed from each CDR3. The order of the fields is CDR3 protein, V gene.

ASSLGHWYSNQPQH,TRBV28
ASSFVRGGPNEQF,TRBV7-9
ASSPDWGSGNTIY,TRBV6-5
ASSRNPTSGSSNEQF,TRBV11-2
ASRTERGTGELF,TRBV6-6
ASTSNQPQH,TRBV27
ASNVGTLVRGYT,TRBV19
ASKFQGGQPQH,TRBV6-1
AINPGQGYEQY,TRBV10-3
ASSKGRQGNTEAF,TRBV28
ASSPGGSYNEQF,TRBV11-3
ASRRQGASYEQY,TRBV28
SVKLSGANVLT,TRBV29-1
SVAGTSFETQY,TRBV29-1
ASRRQGESTEAF,TRBV6-5
ASSASSGAGGELF,TRBV9
ASSSSSYEQY,TRBV5-5
ASRAGTGNQPQH,TRBV6-1
ASSQDIYGYT,TRBV5-4
ASSEAGDIRPFGNTIY,TRBV2
ASSLATYNTGELF,TRBV7-7
ACRASGYTDTQY,TRBV30
ASSLWASASTDTQY,TRBV11-1
ASSPPSGQGASGYT,TRBV18
ASSPGLAGSTDTQY,TRBV28
ASSLASVFDEQY,TRBV5-1
SVEEGDRGEAF,TRBV29-1
ASSLGDSWSQETQY,TRBV13
ASSAKRTYEQY,TRBV2
ASSRGEGNQPQY,TRBV2
ASTLFMGECEAF,TRBV25-1
ASSLDGTTNEKLF,TRBV28
ASSQDVRGSGYT,TRBV4-3
ASSPTGSGNTIY,TRBV14
ASSLGQGAT,TRBV13
ASSFEGVGGEAF,TRBV5-1
ASSQANYGYT,TRBV28
ASSSAGGPHEQY,TRBV7-8
AWSGQGRQPQH,TRBV30
ASSPSISVSTDTQY,TRBV5-4
ASSPRSVGTGANVLT,TRBV7-2
ASSSAGQGRYTEAF,TRBV7-2
ASSDGSTDTQY,TRBV6-4
ASTADDLTGELF,TRBV19
ASRGTKNIQY,TRBV19
ASSLPGPGYT,TRBV28
ASSSRQIGTGQPQH,TRBV28
ASSYPGGSISEQY,TRBV6-5